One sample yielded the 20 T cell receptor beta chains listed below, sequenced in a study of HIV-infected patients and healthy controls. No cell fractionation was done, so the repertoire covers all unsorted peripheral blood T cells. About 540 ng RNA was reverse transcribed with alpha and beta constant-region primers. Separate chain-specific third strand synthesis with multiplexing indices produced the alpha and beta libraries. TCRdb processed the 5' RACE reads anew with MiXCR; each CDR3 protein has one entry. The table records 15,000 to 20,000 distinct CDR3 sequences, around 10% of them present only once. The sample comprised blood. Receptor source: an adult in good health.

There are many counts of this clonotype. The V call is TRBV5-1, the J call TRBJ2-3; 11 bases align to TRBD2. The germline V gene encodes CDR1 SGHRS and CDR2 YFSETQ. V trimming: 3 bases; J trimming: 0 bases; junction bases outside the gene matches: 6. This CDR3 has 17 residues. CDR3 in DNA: TGCGCCAGCAGCTCTCGACTAGCGGGAACGAGCACAGATACGCAGTATTTT. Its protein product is CASSSRLAGTSTDTQYF.

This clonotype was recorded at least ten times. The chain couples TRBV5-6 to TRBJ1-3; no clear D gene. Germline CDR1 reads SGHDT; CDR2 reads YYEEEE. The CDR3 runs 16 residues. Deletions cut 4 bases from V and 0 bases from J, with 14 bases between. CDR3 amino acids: CASSHTPGSSGNTIYF. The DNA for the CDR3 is TGTGCCAGCAGCCATACACCTGGGTCCTCTGGAAACACCATATATTTT. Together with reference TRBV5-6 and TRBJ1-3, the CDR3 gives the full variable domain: DAGVTQSPTHLIKTRGQQVTLRCSPKSGHDTVSWYQQALGQGPQFIFQYYEEEERQRGNFPDRFSGHQFPNYSSELNVNALLLGDSALYLCASSHTPGSSGNTIYFGEGSWLTVV.

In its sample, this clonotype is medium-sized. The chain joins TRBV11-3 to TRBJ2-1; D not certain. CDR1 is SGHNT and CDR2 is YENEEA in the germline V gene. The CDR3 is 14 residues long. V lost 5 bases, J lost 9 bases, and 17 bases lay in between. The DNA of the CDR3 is TGTGCCAGCAGCCCTGGGCCCACCACGAGTGAGCAGTTCTTC. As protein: CASSPGPTTSEQFF.

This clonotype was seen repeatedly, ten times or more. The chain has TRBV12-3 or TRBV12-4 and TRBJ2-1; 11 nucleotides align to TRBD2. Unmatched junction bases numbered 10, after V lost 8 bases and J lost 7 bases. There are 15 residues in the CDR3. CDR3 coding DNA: TGTGCCAGCTCTCTTAGCGGGAGGGATAGGAATGAGCAGTTCTTC. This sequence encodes CASSLSGRDRNEQFF.

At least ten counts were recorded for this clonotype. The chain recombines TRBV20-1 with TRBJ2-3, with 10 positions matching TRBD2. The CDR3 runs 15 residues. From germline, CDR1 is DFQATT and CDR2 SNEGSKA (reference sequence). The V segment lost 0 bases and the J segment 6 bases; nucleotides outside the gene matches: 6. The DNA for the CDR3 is TGCAGTGCTAGAGATAGCGGGAGGCCAGCCGATACGCAGTATTTT. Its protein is CSARDSGRPADTQYF.

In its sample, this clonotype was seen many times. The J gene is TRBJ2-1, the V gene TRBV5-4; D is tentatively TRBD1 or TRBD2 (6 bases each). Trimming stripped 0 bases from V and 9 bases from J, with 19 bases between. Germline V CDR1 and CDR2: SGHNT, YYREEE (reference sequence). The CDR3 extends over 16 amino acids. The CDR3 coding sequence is TGTGCCAGCAGCTTGGATGGGGGCGGGGTTGGTCGTGAGCAGTTCTTC. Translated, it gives CASSLDGGGVGREQFF.

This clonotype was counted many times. CDR3 coding DNA: TGTGCCAGCAGTTATGGGACGGACAGGTATCTTTACAATGAGCAGTTCTTC. It encodes CASSYGTDRYLYNEQFF. V gene TRBV6-6 combines with J gene TRBJ2-1; 7 nucleotides line up with TRBD1. Germline CDR1 is MNHNY and CDR2 is SVGAGI (reference sequence). J lost 4 bases, V lost 3 bases, and 12 bases had no gene match. This CDR3 has 17 amino acids.

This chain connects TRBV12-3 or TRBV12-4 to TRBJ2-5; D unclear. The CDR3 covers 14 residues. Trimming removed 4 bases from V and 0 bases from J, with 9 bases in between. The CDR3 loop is CASSSGPYQETQYF. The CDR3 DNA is TGTGCCAGCAGTTCTGGGCCGTACCAAGAGACCCAGTACTTC.

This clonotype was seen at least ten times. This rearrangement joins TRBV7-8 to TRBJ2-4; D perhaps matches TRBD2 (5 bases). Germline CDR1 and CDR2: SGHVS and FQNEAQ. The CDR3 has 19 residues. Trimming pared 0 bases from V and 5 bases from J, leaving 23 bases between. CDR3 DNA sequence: TGTGCCAGCAGCTTAGCTCCCCCGGTAGCGCCAAACCCCCAAAACATTCAGTACTTC. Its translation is CASSLAPPVAPNPQNIQYF.

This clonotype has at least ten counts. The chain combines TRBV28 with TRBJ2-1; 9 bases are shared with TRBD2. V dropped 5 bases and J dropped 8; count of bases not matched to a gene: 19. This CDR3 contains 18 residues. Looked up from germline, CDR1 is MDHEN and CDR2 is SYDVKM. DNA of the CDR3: TGTGCCAGCAGTCCCGAGGGCGGCGGGAGGGACATTTTGGATGAGCAGTTCTTC. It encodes CASSPEGGGRDILDEQFF.

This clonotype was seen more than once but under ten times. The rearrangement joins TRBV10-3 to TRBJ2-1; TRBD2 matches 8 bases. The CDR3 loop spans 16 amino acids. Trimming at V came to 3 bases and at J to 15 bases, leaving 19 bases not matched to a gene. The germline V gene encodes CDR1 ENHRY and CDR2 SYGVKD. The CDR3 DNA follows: TGTGCCATCAGTGACCAAGGCCTGAGCGGGAGTCCGGGTCTGTTCTTC. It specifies CAISDQGLSGSPGLFF.

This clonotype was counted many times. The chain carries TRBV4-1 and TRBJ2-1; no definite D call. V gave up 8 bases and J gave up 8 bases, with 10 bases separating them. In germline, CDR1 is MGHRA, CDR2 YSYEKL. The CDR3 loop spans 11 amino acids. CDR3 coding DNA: TGCGCCAGCGCCCGGAACGATGAGCAGTTCTTC. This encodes CASARNDEQFF.

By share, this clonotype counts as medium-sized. CDR3 protein: CASSLEGTSTYEQYF. The CDR3 region has the DNA TGTGCCAGCAGCTTAGAGGGGACTTCCACCTACGAGCAGTACTTC. The chain is built from TRBV7-6 and TRBJ2-7, with D maybe TRBD2 (6 bases). In germline, CDR1 is SGHVS, CDR2 FNYEAQ. This CDR3 is built from 15 residues. Trimming took 1 base from V and 2 from J, leaving 12 bases between them.

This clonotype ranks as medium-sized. CDR3 nucleotide sequence: TGCAGCGTTGAGGGGGACAGGGCAACAGATACGCAGTATTTT. Translating it yields CSVEGDRATDTQYF. The V and J genes are TRBV29-1 and TRBJ2-3; 9 nucleotides align to TRBD1. Trimming at V came to 3 bases and at J to 3 bases, leaving 4 bases not matched to a gene. The CDR3 is 14 residues long. Per germline, CDR1 SQVTM and CDR2 ANQGSEA.

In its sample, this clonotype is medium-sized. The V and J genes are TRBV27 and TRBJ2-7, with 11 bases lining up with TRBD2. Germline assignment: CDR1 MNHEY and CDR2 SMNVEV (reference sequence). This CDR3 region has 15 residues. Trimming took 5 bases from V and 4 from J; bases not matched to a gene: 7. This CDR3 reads CASSPGLAGGYEQYF. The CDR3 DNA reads TGTGCCAGCAGTCCTGGGCTAGCGGGAGGTTACGAGCAGTACTTC.

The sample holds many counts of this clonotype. In DNA form, the CDR3 reads TGTGCCATCAGTGAGTGGCGAACTAGCGGGGGTGCAGATACGCAGTATTTT. It encodes CAISEWRTSGGADTQYF. The chain uses TRBV10-3 and TRBJ2-3; TRBD2 matches at 11 bases. The germline V gene has CDR1 ENHRY and CDR2 SYGVKD. This CDR3 comprises 17 residues. With 1 base clipped from V and 4 bases from J, the junction kept 7 bases outside the gene matches.

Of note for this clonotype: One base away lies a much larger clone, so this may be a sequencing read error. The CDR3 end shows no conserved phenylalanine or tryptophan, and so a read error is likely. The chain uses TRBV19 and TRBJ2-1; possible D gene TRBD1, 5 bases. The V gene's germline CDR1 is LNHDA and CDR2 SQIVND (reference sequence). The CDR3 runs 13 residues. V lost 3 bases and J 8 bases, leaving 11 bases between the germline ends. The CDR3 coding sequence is TGTGCCAGTAGTATTTGGGTAGGGGATGAGCAGTTCTTA. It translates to CASSIWVGDEQFL.

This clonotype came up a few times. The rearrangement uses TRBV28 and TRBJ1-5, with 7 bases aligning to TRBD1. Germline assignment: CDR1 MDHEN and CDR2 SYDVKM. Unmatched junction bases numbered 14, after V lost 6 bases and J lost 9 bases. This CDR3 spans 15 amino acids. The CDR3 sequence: CASRQGQMTSRPQHF. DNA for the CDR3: TGTGCCAGCAGGCAGGGACAGATGACCTCGAGGCCCCAGCATTTT.

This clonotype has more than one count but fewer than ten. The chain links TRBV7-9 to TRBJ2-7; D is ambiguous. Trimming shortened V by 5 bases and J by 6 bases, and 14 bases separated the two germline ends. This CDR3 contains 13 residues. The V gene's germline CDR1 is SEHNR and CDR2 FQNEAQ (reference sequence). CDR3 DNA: TGTGCCAGCAGCCCGTCCCTGGGCGCCGAGCAGTACTTC. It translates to CASSPSLGAEQYF.

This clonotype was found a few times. The CDR3 coding sequence is TGTGCCAGCAGCTTCAACGGGCGGTCGACAGATACGCAGTATTTT. It codes for CASSFNGRSTDTQYF. The chain carries TRBV11-2 and TRBJ2-3; no reliable D call. Per the germline V gene, CDR1 is SGHAT and CDR2 is FQNNGV. The CDR3 sequence is 15 residues long. V gave up 3 bases and J gave up 3 bases, with 13 bases separating them.